This T cell receptor (beta chain) came from a study of CXCR3-negative and CXCR3-positive naive CD8 T cells. Study outcomes and limitations: CXCR3-expressing naive cells carried TRB CDR3s more hydrophobic than those of CXCR3-negative naive cells.

The sorter processed each CD8+ T cell subset in triplicate at some 330,000 cells apiece. Naive CD8+ T cells showed CD45RO-CCR7+CD27+CD95-. As for this clonotype: As yet, its antigen is unknown.

TRB cDNA libraries were made by UMI-labeled 5' RACE. TCRdb reanalyzed the 5' RACE reads and collapses them to one entry per CDR3 protein, without DNA. The sample has nearly 90,000 distinct CDR3 sequences. Sequencing was carried out using naive CXCR3+ CD8+ T cells from blood. Subset described: CD45RO-CCR7+CD27+CD95- naive CD8+ T cells expressing CXCR3 (TNR3+). The receptor's source is a human donor in good health. Some clones in this sample may be carry-over from other donors' samples.

The CDR3 loop is CASSHATSPSHNEQFF. The chain links TRBV3-1 to TRBJ2-1; TCRdb returns TRBD2, unconfirmable since there is no DNA. The V gene's germline CDR1 is LGHDT and CDR2 YNNKEL (reference sequence). The CDR3 has 16 amino acids.